These 30 T cell receptor beta chains originate from one sample sequenced in a study of blood T cell repertoires in COVID-19. Libraries were prepared by immunoSEQ multiplex PCR; TCRdb keeps only in-frame clonotypes and omits some of them. The sample lists about 300,000 clones, around 80% occurring once. The sample comprised peripheral blood. The receptor source for this set is a woman aged 45-60 years with acute or convalescent COVID-19.

This chain connects TRBV5-4 to TRBJ2-1, with 8 bases fitting TRBD2. Germline assignment: CDR1 SGHNT and CDR2 YYREEE (reference sequence). Trimming took 4 bases from V and 4 from J; bases not matched to a gene: 10. This CDR3 contains 16 residues. The CDR3 reads CASSPRGGGIYNEQFF. The CDR3 region has the DNA TGTGCCAGCAGCCCCCGGGGGGGCGGGATATACAATGAGCAGTTCTTC.

A single count supports this clone. This chain joins TRBV13 and TRBJ2-1; 10 bases align to TRBD2. Trimming took 5 bases from V and 7 from J; bases not matched to a gene: 11. This CDR3 region has 16 residues. Germline values: CDR1 PRHDT, CDR2 FYEKMQ (reference sequence). The CDR3 is CASSRQTSGNKNEQFF. The CDR3 DNA reads as TGTGCCAGCAGCCGTCAAACTAGCGGGAACAAGAATGAGCAGTTCTTC.

The CDR3 here is CASRLPGQEAFF. The CDR3 bases are TGTGCCAGCAGACTTCCGGGACAGGAAGCTTTCTTT. V and J are TRBV27 and TRBJ1-1; TRBD1 matches at 7 bases. Trimming removed 6 bases from V and 8 bases from J; junction bases left unmatched: 6. Germline CDR1 MNHEY, CDR2 SMNVEV (reference sequence). CDR3 length equals 12 residues.

V and J are TRBV9 and TRBJ1-2, with D possibly TRBD1 on 5 matching bases. The CDR3 covers 16 residues. The V and J ends lost 7 bases and 2 bases respectively, with 21 bases between them. CDR1 SGDLS and CDR2 YYNGEE come from the germline V gene. The DNA for the CDR3 is TGTGCCAGCTCAGCCCTCGGGGGGGGAGGCAACTATGGCTACACCTTC. This gives the protein CASSALGGGGNYGYTF.

This chain links TRBV18 with TRBJ2-1; 7 bases align to TRBD1. The V segment lost 3 bases and the J segment 10 bases; nucleotides outside the gene matches: 6. CDR3 length: 13 amino acids. CDR1 is KGHSH, CDR2 LQKENI, per germline. CDR3 DNA: TGTGCCAGCTCACCTGGACAGGCCAGGGAGCAGTTCTTC. Residues: CASSPGQAREQFF.

V gene TRBV5-1 combines with J gene TRBJ2-2, with 7 bases that match TRBD2. The CDR3 is 15 residues long. Germline V lookup: CDR1 SGHRS, CDR2 YFSETQ. V gave up 0 bases and J gave up 4 bases; unmatched junction bases: 3. CDR3 region: CASSLVGGGTGELFF. The CDR3 DNA sequence: TGCGCCAGCAGCTTGGTTGGCGGGGGCACCGGGGAGCTGTTTTTT.

This clone was seen just once. The chain employs TRBV7-2 and TRBJ2-3, with D possibly matching TRBD1 (5 bases). Trimming took 6 bases from V and 0 from J, leaving 10 bases between them. The germline gives CDR1 SGHTA, CDR2 FQGNSA. The CDR3 length is 14 residues. CDR3 region: CASRLRTSTDTQYF. CDR3 DNA sequence: TGTGCCAGCAGGCTGAGGACAAGCACAGATACGCAGTATTTT.

V gene TRBV24-1 combines with J gene TRBJ1-2; tentatively, D is TRBD1 (5 bases). The germline V gene has CDR1 KGHDR and CDR2 SFDVKD. The CDR3 covers 15 residues. The ends were cut back, 1 base at V and 8 bases at J, with 16 bases in the middle. The CDR3, as DNA: TGTGCCACCAGTGATTTCGACAGAGGCTCTAGGGGCTACACCTTC. It codes for CATSDFDRGSRGYTF.

V usage is TRBV7-2 and J usage is TRBJ2-7; 7 bases are a match to TRBD1. Germline CDR1 reads SGHTA; CDR2 reads FQGNSA. The trim removed 3 bases at V and 6 bases at J, leaving 8 bases unmatched. The CDR3 loop spans 14 amino acids. The CDR3 coding sequence is TGTGCCAGCAGCTTCTACAACCCAGGGGGCGAGCAGTACTTC. It codes for CASSFYNPGGEQYF.

The genes are TRBV7-9 and TRBJ2-7, with TRBD2 as a possible D gene (5 bases). The germline V gene has CDR1 SEHNR and CDR2 FQNEAQ (reference sequence). V lost 3 bases, J lost 6 bases, and 9 bases lay in between. This CDR3 has 12 amino acids. CDR3 in amino acids: CASSFIGVEQYF. CDR3 bases: TGTGCCAGCAGCTTCATCGGGGTCGAGCAGTACTTC.

This chain joins TRBV7-2 and TRBJ2-7, with TRBD1 identical over 8 bases. Germline V gene data show CDR1 as SGHTA and CDR2 as FQGNSA. The V segment lost 3 bases and the J segment 3 bases; nucleotides outside the gene matches: 7. The CDR3 loop spans 15 amino acids. As DNA, the CDR3 is TGTGCCAGCAGCTTGCGTGGACAGGGTATCTACGAGCAGTACTTC. It translates to CASSLRGQGIYEQYF.

This chain joins TRBV6-5 and TRBJ1-3; weak D call: TRBD1 (5 bases). The CDR3 spans 15 residues. The germline V gene has CDR1 MNHEY and CDR2 SVGAGI. V lost 7 bases and J 0 bases, leaving 13 bases between the germline ends. The CDR3: CASIPRGGSGNTIYF. CDR3 nucleotide sequence: TGTGCCAGCATCCCAAGGGGCGGCTCTGGAAACACCATATATTTT.

CDR3 nucleotides: TGTGCCAGCAGCGACCCGGGACTAGCGTTCGATACGCAGTATTTT. It codes for CASSDPGLAFDTQYF. This chain links TRBV7-9 with TRBJ2-3; 10 bases map to TRBD2. The CDR3 length is 15 residues. Trimming cost V 5 bases and J 6 bases; bases outside gene matches: 8. CDR1 and CDR2 (germline): SEHNR, FQNEAQ (reference sequence).

The gene calls are TRBV6-5 and TRBJ1-1, with TRBD1 matching over 7 bases. Germline CDR1 and CDR2: MNHEY and SVGAGI. Trimming removed 7 bases from V and 5 bases from J; junction bases left unmatched: 13. CDR3 length: 15 residues. The CDR3 region has the DNA TGTGCCAGCACCCCGAGAGTAGGGGGCAGGACTGAAGCTTTCTTT. The encoded protein is CASTPRVGGRTEAFF.

The rearrangement links TRBV5-1 to TRBJ2-5, with 13 positions matching TRBD2. Looked up from germline, CDR1 is SGHRS and CDR2 is YFSETQ. The V gene end was trimmed by 4 bases and the J gene end by 4 bases; junction bases not matched to a gene: 7. This CDR3 region has 16 residues. CDR3 sequence (DNA): TGCGCCAGCAGCACCCGGACTAGCGGGAGTAGAGAGACCCAGTACTTC. Its translation: CASSTRTSGSRETQYF.

This clone appeared once. The chain employs TRBV21-1 and TRBJ1-1; no check of the table's D call, TRBD1, against the DNA was made. TRBV21-1 is given as a pseudogene. The CDR3 length is 17 residues. This CDR3 reads CASRPLKGTGASREAFF. As DNA, the CDR3 is TGTGCCAGCAGACCCCTAAAAGGGACAGGGGCCTCCCGTGAAGCTTTCTTT.

The J gene is TRBJ1-2, the V gene TRBV29-1, with TRBD1 matching over 8 bases. CDR1 is SQVTM, CDR2 ANQGSEA, per germline. There are 11 residues in the CDR3. J lost 8 bases, V lost 3 bases, and 2 bases had no gene match. The CDR3 region has the DNA TGCAGCGTTGACCAGGGGGCGGGCTACACCTTC. It translates to CSVDQGAGYTF.

The CDR3 sequence is CSAVDYKETQYF. CDR3 bases: TGCAGCGCTGTGGACTACAAAGAGACCCAGTACTTC. The chain uses TRBV29-1 and TRBJ2-5, with a tentative D call TRBD2 (6 bases). This CDR3 has 12 residues. V was trimmed by 7 bases and J by 3 bases, leaving 12 bases between them. Per germline, CDR1 SQVTM and CDR2 ANQGSEA. Full variable domain (rest looked up from reference TRBV29-1 and TRBJ2-5): SAVISQKPSRDICQRGTSLTIQCQVDSQVTMMFWYRQQPGQSLTLIATANQGSEATYESGFVIDKFPISRPNLTFSTLTVSNMSPEDSSIYLCSAVDYKETQYFGPGTRLLVL.

Concerning this clone itself: Other nucleotide sequences from this sample produce the same CDR3. The chain combines TRBV5-1 with TRBJ1-1; a possible D gene is TRBD1 (5 bases). The CDR3 has 13 residues. Deletions cut 2 bases from V and 3 bases from J, with 8 bases between. Germline loops: CDR1 SGHRS, CDR2 YFSETQ. This CDR3 reads CASSFGGDTEAFF. The CDR3 nucleotides are TGCGCCAGCAGCTTTGGGGGGGACACTGAAGCTTTCTTT.

The chain combines TRBV12-5 with TRBJ2-5, with D maybe TRBD2 (6 bases). Trimming removed 7 bases at V and 1 base at J, with 10 bases between. CDR1 and CDR2 from the germline V gene are LGHNT and FRNRAP. The CDR3 covers 13 residues. The CDR3 nucleotides read TGTGCTAGTGTCCCAGCGGGCCAAGAGACCCAGTACTTC. This encodes CASVPAGQETQYF.

The rearrangement links TRBV2 to TRBJ1-4; 7 nucleotides align to TRBD1. The germline V gene encodes CDR1 SNHLY and CDR2 FYNNEI. The CDR3 consists of 17 residues. With V trimmed by 8 bases and J by 1 base, 13 bases remained unmatched. The CDR3, as DNA: TGTGCCAGCCACCAATACGGGACAGCTAGAACTAATGAAAAACTGTTTTTT. It encodes CASHQYGTARTNEKLFF.

This rearrangement joins TRBV7-8 to TRBJ2-1; no definite D call. The V and J ends lost 1 base and 9 bases respectively, with 13 bases between them. Germline lookup yields CDR1 SGHVS and CDR2 FQNEAQ. This CDR3 has 14 residues. Written as DNA, the CDR3 is TGTGCCAGCAGCTTAGATATCGCCGGCGGTGAGCAGTTCTTC. Its protein is CASSLDIAGGEQFF.

This rearrangement joins TRBV9 to TRBJ2-3, with 11 bases that match TRBD2. V gave up 2 bases and J gave up 1 base; unmatched junction bases: 0. Germline-derived CDR1 and CDR2 are SGDLS and YYNGEE. This CDR3 is built from 15 residues. CDR3 in amino acids: CASSVTSGGTDTQYF. The CDR3, as DNA: TGTGCCAGCAGCGTGACTAGCGGGGGCACAGATACGCAGTATTTT. Variable domain in full (rest from reference TRBV9 and TRBJ2-3): DSGVTQTPKHLITATGQRVTLRCSPRSGDLSVYWYQQSLDQGLQFLIQYYNGEERAKGNILERFSAQQFPDLHSELNLSSLELGDSALYFCASSVTSGGTDTQYFGPGTRLTVL.

V and J are TRBV11-3 and TRBJ2-1; 8 bases line up with TRBD2. The junction had 2 bases not matched to a gene; V was cut back by 4 bases and J by 0 bases. Germline CDR1 reads SGHNT; CDR2 reads YENEEA. The CDR3 loop spans 15 amino acids. In DNA, the CDR3 is TGTGCCAGCAGCTCGCGGGGGGCCTCCTACAATGAGCAGTTCTTC. Translation gives CASSSRGASYNEQFF.

V gene TRBV6-2 or TRBV6-3 combines with J gene TRBJ2-3; 8 bases are shared with TRBD2. CDR1 MNHEY and CDR2 SVGEGT come from the germline V gene. The CDR3 loop spans 15 amino acids. V shed 6 bases and J 10 bases; nucleotides not matched to a gene: 15. The CDR3 protein is CASSLTPGLEVAQYF. In nucleotides, the CDR3 is TGTGCCAGCAGCCTTACGCCGGGACTAGAGGTCGCGCAGTATTTT.

The rearrangement links TRBV6-5 to TRBJ2-5, with 8 bases identical to TRBD2. Per germline, CDR1 MNHEY and CDR2 SVGAGI. The CDR3 runs 13 residues. V trimming: 8 bases; J trimming: 2 bases; junction bases outside the gene matches: 4. The CDR3 coding sequence is TGTGCCAGCCAGCGGGGGCTTCAAGAGACCCAGTACTTC. Protein product: CASQRGLQETQYF.

The chain is built from TRBV5-1 and TRBJ2-1, with 7 bases fitting TRBD1. V lost 1 base to trimming and J lost 0 bases; unmatched junction nucleotides: 1. Germline loops: CDR1 SGHRS, CDR2 YFSETQ. The CDR3 totals 15 residues. CDR3 protein: CASSLPGGSYNEQFF. CDR3 coding DNA: TGCGCCAGCAGCTTGCCAGGGGGCTCCTACAATGAGCAGTTCTTC.

The chain carries TRBV18 and TRBJ2-7, with TRBD2 matching over 14 bases. The CDR3 totals 15 residues. Germline-derived CDR1 and CDR2 are KGHSH and LQKENI. Trimming took 5 bases from V and 4 from J; bases not matched to a gene: 4. CDR3 coding DNA: TGTGCCAGCTCATTTCGGACTAGCGGGAGGTACGAGCAGTACTTC. It encodes CASSFRTSGRYEQYF. Full variable domain (missing parts from reference TRBV18 and TRBJ2-7): NAGVMQNPRHLVRRRGQEARLRCSPMKGHSHVYWYRQLPEEGLKFMVYLQKENIIDESGMPKERFSAEFPKEGPSILRIQQVVRGDSAAYFCASSFRTSGRYEQYFGPGTRLTVT.

CDR3 bases: TGTGCCAGCAGTTTTTATGTCCAGGGTATAGAGACCCAGTACTTC. It yields the protein CASSFYVQGIETQYF. The chain recombines TRBV27 with TRBJ2-5; TRBD1 might be the D (5 bases). Germline lookup yields CDR1 MNHEY and CDR2 SMNVEV (reference sequence). V lost 3 bases and J lost 4, with 15 bases in between. This CDR3 has 15 residues.

The J gene is TRBJ1-2, the V gene TRBV29-1, with TRBD1 identical over 8 bases. The CDR3 length is 13 residues. Trimming took 4 bases from V and 3 from J; bases not matched to a gene: 4. Germline assignment: CDR1 SQVTM and CDR2 ANQGSEA. CDR3 DNA sequence: TGCAGCGTTGTACAGGGGGTAGACTATGGCTACACCTTC. Translated: CSVVQGVDYGYTF.